These T cell receptor beta chains were read from a single sample in a study of blood T cell repertoires in COVID-19. Assay: immunoSEQ multiplex PCR; the TCRdb copy retains only in-frame clones and omits some. The data show around 500,000 clones, with more than 85% seen just once and approximately 8% held by the top ten. The sample consisted of PBMCs or T cells enriched from blood (not recorded which). The receptors stem from a woman aged 55-70 years who had recovered from COVID-19. The CDR3 runs from the conserved cysteine through the conserved F or W. The D gene is left open where the match is weak. The size of a clone is reported for some rows only, either as once, few or many, or as a class for expanded clones.

cdr3_aa	cdr3_nt	clone_size	j_call	d_call	v_call
CASSVTGAGSGSAFF	TGTGCCAGCAGCGTAACAGGGGCCGGGTCCGGATCGGCTTTCTTT	-	TRBJ1-1	TRBD1	TRBV7-2
CASSVNQGTEAFF	TGTGCCAGCAGCGTCAATCAGGGGACTGAAGCTTTCTTT	-	TRBJ1-1	-	TRBV9
CAIGASYTDTQYF	TGTGCCATCGGGGCAAGCTACACAGATACGCAGTATTTT	-	TRBJ2-3	-	TRBV10-3
CASSYRGLAGDTQYF	TGTGCCAGCAGTTATCGCGGACTAGCCGGAGATACGCAGTATTTT	-	TRBJ2-3	TRBD2	TRBV6-5
CASSVEENTGELFF	TGTGCCAGCAGTGTAGAGGAGAACACCGGGGAGCTGTTTTTT	-	TRBJ2-2	-	TRBV2
CSVEEGLHTGELFF	TGCAGCGTTGAAGAGGGCTTACACACCGGGGAGCTGTTTTTT	once	TRBJ2-2	-	TRBV29-1
CSSRLAGVPTNEQFF	TGCAGCTCCAGACTAGCGGGGGTTCCGACCAATGAGCAGTTCTTC	-	TRBJ2-1	TRBD2	TRBV29-1
CASTPNGLRTEAFF	TGTGCCAGCACCCCGAACGGGTTGAGGACTGAAGCTTTCTTT	-	TRBJ1-1	-	TRBV2
CSVLDNEQFF	TGCAGCGTTCTCGACAATGAGCAGTTCTTC	-	TRBJ2-1	-	TRBV29-1
CASSLGGGLTDTNTDTQYF	TGTGCCAGCAGCTTAGGAGGGGGCTTGACAGACACTAACACAGATACGCAGTATTTT	once	TRBJ2-3	TRBD1	TRBV11-3
CASSPTGYYGYTF	TGTGCCAGCAGTCCAACAGGGTACTATGGCTACACCTTC	-	TRBJ1-2	-	TRBV12-3/TRBV12-4
CASSFGGGEQFF	TGCGCCAGCAGCTTCGGGGGTGGGGAGCAGTTCTTC	-	TRBJ2-1	-	TRBV5-1
CASSPEDTQYF	TGTGCCAGCTCACCCGAGGATACGCAGTATTTT	-	TRBJ2-3	-	TRBV18
CASSRWYRTGTINEQFF	TGCGCCAGCAGCCGGTGGTATCGGACAGGGACGATCAATGAGCAGTTCTTC	-	TRBJ2-1	TRBD1	TRBV4-1
CASSFGTGSSYNEQFF	TGTGCCAGCAGCTTCGGGACAGGGAGCTCCTACAATGAGCAGTTCTTC	-	TRBJ2-1	TRBD1	TRBV11-2
CASSEIGLAGVTGELFF	TGTGCCAGCAGTGAAATAGGCCTAGCGGGGGTCACCGGGGAGCTGTTTTTT	-	TRBJ2-2	TRBD2	TRBV6-1
CASRPGQGGFGYTF	TGTGCCAGCAGGCCGGGACAGGGAGGATTTGGCTACACCTTC	-	TRBJ1-2	TRBD1	TRBV2
CASRAPGNTIYF	TGCGCCAGCAGAGCCCCTGGAAACACCATATATTTT	-	TRBJ1-3	-	TRBV10-2
CASSLRDFSSGNTIYF	TGTGCCAGCAGCCTCCGGGACTTTTCGAGTGGAAACACCATATATTTT	-	TRBJ1-3	-	TRBV5-8
CASTEQYGYTF	TGTGCCAGCACCGAACAGTACGGCTACACCTTC	-	TRBJ1-2	-	TRBV6-5
CASFFGGEDTQYF	TGTGCCAGCTTTTTCGGGGGGGAGGATACGCAGTATTTT	-	TRBJ2-3	TRBD2	TRBV6-6
CASSPRSRYGYTF	TGTGCCAGCAGCCCCCGGAGTAGATATGGCTACACCTTC	-	TRBJ1-2	-	TRBV12-3/TRBV12-4
CASSYSGGNYGYTF	TGTGCCAGCAGTTACTCGGGGGGGAACTATGGCTACACCTTC	-	TRBJ1-2	-	TRBV6-5
CAWSPGVREKLFF	TGTGCCTGGAGTCCCGGGGTCCGGGAAAAACTGTTTTTT	-	TRBJ1-4	-	TRBV30
CASSGGGTEAFF	TGTGCCAGCAGCGGTGGCGGCACTGAAGCTTTCTTT	-	TRBJ1-1	-	TRBV27
CASSPDRDRAYNSPLHF	TGCGCCAGCAGTCCTGACAGAGATAGGGCCTATAATTCACCCCTCCACTTT	-	TRBJ1-6	-	TRBV23-1
CASSSSLSSGNTIYF	TGCGCCAGCAGCTCGAGTTTAAGCTCTGGAAACACCATATATTTT	-	TRBJ1-3	-	TRBV5-1
CASSGRLMGGYNEQFF	TGTGCCAGCAGCGGGCGACTCATGGGGGGGTACAATGAGCAGTTCTTC	-	TRBJ2-1	TRBD2	TRBV9
CASSQEGRGGEKLFF	TGCGCCAGCAGCCAAGAAGGAAGGGGGGGCGAAAAACTGTTTTTT	-	TRBJ1-4	-	TRBV4-1
CASSMGGLNTEAFF	TGTGCCAGTAGTATGGGAGGTTTGAACACTGAAGCTTTCTTT	-	TRBJ1-1	-	TRBV19
CAISETDLFPSYNSPLHF	TGTGCCATCAGTGAAACAGACCTATTCCCCTCCTATAATTCACCCCTCCACTTT	-	TRBJ1-6	-	TRBV10-3
CASSQRDNGELFF	TGCGCCAGCAGCCAACGGGACAACGGGGAGCTGTTTTTT	-	TRBJ2-2	-	TRBV4-1
CASSDSGRGLILSPLHF	TGCGCCAGCAGTGATTCGGGGAGGGGACTCATACTCTCACCCCTCCACTTT	-	TRBJ1-6	-	TRBV10-2
CASSPTPGTSVGELFF	TGTGCCAGCAGCCCTACTCCCGGGACTAGCGTCGGGGAGCTGTTTTTT	-	TRBJ2-2	TRBD2	TRBV7-7
CASSLVWGWSGAESGGYTF	TGTGCCAGCAGCTTAGTGTGGGGGTGGTCAGGGGCTGAAAGTGGTGGCTACACCTTC	-	TRBJ1-2	-	TRBV7-2
CASSLGGAGNEKLFF	TGTGCCAGCAGTTTAGGTGGGGCAGGTAATGAAAAACTGTTTTTT	-	TRBJ1-4	-	TRBV28
CASSAMGTVAYNEQFF	TGTGCCAGCAGCGCTATGGGGACAGTTGCCTACAATGAGCAGTTCTTC	-	TRBJ2-1	TRBD1	TRBV2
CAINRQGGTEAFF	TGTGCCATCAATCGGCAGGGTGGCACTGAAGCTTTCTTT	-	TRBJ1-1	-	TRBV10-3
CASSPGQGMSYGYTF	TGTGCCAGCTCGCCGGGACAGGGGATGAGCTATGGCTACACCTTC	-	TRBJ1-2	TRBD1	TRBV18
CASSQDRRLQGEEQFF	TGTGCCAGCAGCCAAGATCGTCGGTTACAGGGAGAAGAGCAGTTCTTC	-	TRBJ2-1	-	TRBV3-1/TRBV3-2
CATGRTTETQYF	TGTGCCACCGGACGGACTACCGAGACCCAGTACTTC	few	TRBJ2-5	-	TRBV10-3
CASSQASGQNIQYF	TGTGCCAGCAGCCAAGCATCAGGGCAAAACATTCAGTACTTC	-	TRBJ2-4	-	TRBV4-2
CASSVVAGFTDTQYF	TGTGCCAGCAGCGTCGTAGCGGGGTTCACAGATACGCAGTATTTT	-	TRBJ2-3	TRBD2	TRBV9
CASSPGGSGNTIYF	TGTGCCAGCAGCCCGGGGGGGTCTGGAAACACCATATATTTT	-	TRBJ1-3	-	TRBV11-3
CASSLGLAGGCSYNEQFF	TGTGCCAGCAGCCTGGGACTAGCGGGGGGGTGCTCCTACAATGAGCAGTTCTTC	-	TRBJ2-1	TRBD2	TRBV7-9
CASSHQGAGANVLTF	TGCGCCAGCAGCCACCAGGGGGCTGGGGCCAACGTCCTGACTTTC	-	TRBJ2-6	TRBD1	TRBV5-1
CASGTGLLGEPQHF	TGCGCCAGCGGGACAGGGCTCCTCGGGGAGCCCCAGCATTTT	-	TRBJ1-5	TRBD1	TRBV5-1
CASSIVGQDIQYF	TGTGCCAGTAGTATAGTGGGACAGGACATTCAGTACTTC	once	TRBJ2-4	TRBD1	TRBV19
CASSFWDIYGYTF	TGTGCCAGCAGCTTCTGGGACATCTATGGCTACACCTTC	once	TRBJ1-2	-	TRBV7-2
CASSSPGQGNQPQHF	TGTGCCAGCAGTTCTCCCGGACAAGGCAATCAGCCCCAGCATTTT	-	TRBJ1-5	-	TRBV28
CASSLGGGDAETQYF	TGTGCCAGCAGCCTCGGGGGAGGGGACGCAGAGACCCAGTACTTC	-	TRBJ2-5	TRBD2	TRBV6-5